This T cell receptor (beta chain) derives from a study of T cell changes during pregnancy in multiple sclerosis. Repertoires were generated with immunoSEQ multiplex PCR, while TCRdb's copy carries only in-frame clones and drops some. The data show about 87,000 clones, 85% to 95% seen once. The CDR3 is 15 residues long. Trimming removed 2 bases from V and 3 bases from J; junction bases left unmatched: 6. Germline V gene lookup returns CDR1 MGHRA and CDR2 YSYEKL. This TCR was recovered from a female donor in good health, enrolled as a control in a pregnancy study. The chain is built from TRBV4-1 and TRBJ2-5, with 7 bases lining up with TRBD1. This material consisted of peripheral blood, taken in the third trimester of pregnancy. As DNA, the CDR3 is TGCGCCAGCAGCCAACCAAGACAGGGAAAAGAGACCCAGTACTTC. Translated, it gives CASSQPRQGKETQYF.